Following are 20 T cell receptor beta chains from one sample sequenced in a study of response to subunit inactivated influenza vaccine. TCRdb analysed the RT-PCR reads with MiXCR anew, one entry per CDR3 protein. The sample has around 600,000 distinct CDR3 sequences, about 11% seen once; the top ten hold about 11%. The data also belong to a second study, concerning T cells expressing NK-cell markers. This second study says: Template switching by 5'RACE with UMIs generated the TCR beta cDNA.

The specimen was PBMCs from blood, collected on the day of vaccination. These TCRs come from a man in his forties or fifties who received an inactivated influenza vaccine.

This clonotype was counted only a few times. V usage is TRBV5-1 and J usage is TRBJ2-5; 13 bases match TRBD2. Trimming at V came to 4 bases and at J to 1 base, leaving 7 bases not matched to a gene. This CDR3 region has 17 residues. Germline lookup yields CDR1 SGHRS and CDR2 YFSETQ. The CDR3 DNA follows: TGCGCCAGCAGCAACCCGGGACTAGCGGGGAGCCAAGAGACCCAGTACTTC. It yields the protein CASSNPGLAGSQETQYF.

The genes are TRBV28 and TRBJ2-3; 7 bases are shared with TRBD2. V was pared by 9 bases and J by 0 bases, with 6 bases of the junction left unmatched. Germline CDR1 reads MDHEN; CDR2 reads SYDVKM. The CDR3 contains 14 residues. The CDR3: CASLAASSTDTQYF. CDR3 bases: TGTGCCAGTCTAGCGGCCTCTAGCACAGATACGCAGTATTTT.

This clonotype was detected only a few times. The chain uses TRBV28 and TRBJ2-2; tentative D call: TRBD1 (6 bases). Trimming shortened V by 10 bases and J by 6 bases, and 21 bases separated the two germline ends. CDR1 and CDR2 (germline): MDHEN, SYDVKM. CDR3 length equals 15 residues. The CDR3 coding sequence is TGTGCCACCAACGCAGGGGTGACACGCGCCGGGGAGCTGTTTTTT. Its translation is CATNAGVTRAGELFF.

This clonotype was seen more than once but under ten times. The chain combines TRBV5-5 with TRBJ2-3; TRBD2 aligns across 14 bases. This CDR3 has 16 amino acids. V shed 6 bases, J shed 2 bases, and the junction held 5 bases outside the gene matches. Germline-derived CDR1 and CDR2 are SGHKS and YYEKEE (reference sequence). CDR3 amino acids: CASTPGLAGVTDTQYF. The CDR3 DNA is TGTGCCAGCACCCCGGGACTAGCGGGAGTCACAGATACGCAGTATTTT.

The chain combines TRBV12-3 or TRBV12-4 with TRBJ2-7; no reliable D call. The CDR3 sequence is 12 residues long. V was trimmed by 2 bases and J by 7 bases, leaving 9 bases between them. The CDR3 region is CASSLTTTEQYF. In nucleotides, the CDR3 is TGTGCCAGCAGTTTAACGACGACAGAGCAGTACTTC.

Only a few counts were recorded for this clonotype. The chain uses TRBV9 and TRBJ2-3; D possibly matches TRBD1 or TRBD2 (6 bases each). Trimming left V 0 bases short and J 2 bases short, with 16 bases between. Per the germline V gene, CDR1 is SGDLS and CDR2 is YYNGEE. CDR3 length: 17 amino acids. The DNA of the CDR3 is TGTGCCAGCAGCGTAGCCGCCCGGGGGCTGATCACAGATACGCAGTATTTT. This translates into CASSVAARGLITDTQYF.

The table lists this clonotype with a few counts. The V call is TRBV19, the J call TRBJ1-5; D is unclear. V dropped 3 bases and J dropped 2 bases, with 14 bases sitting between them. Germline V gene data show CDR1 as LNHDA and CDR2 as SQIVND (reference sequence). CDR3 size: 16 residues. This CDR3 reads CASSILGEGGNQPQHF. The CDR3 DNA sequence: TGTGCCAGTAGTATCCTTGGGGAGGGCGGCAATCAGCCCCAGCATTTT.

This clonotype has more than one count but fewer than ten. The rearrangement uses TRBV7-3 and TRBJ2-7, with D possibly matching TRBD1 (5 bases). The CDR3 runs 13 residues. CDR1 and CDR2 (germline): SGHTA, FQGTGA. Trimming removed 4 bases from V and 6 bases from J, with 13 bases in between. DNA of the CDR3: TGTGCCAGCAGCTCATCCGCAGGGCGCGAGCAGTACTTC. It codes for CASSSSAGREQYF. The variable domain in full, with the rest retrieved from reference TRBV7-3 and TRBJ2-7, is GAGVSQTPSNKVTEKGKYVELRCDPISGHTALYWYRQSLGQGPEFLIYFQGTGAADDSGLPNDRFFAVRPEGSVSTLKIQRTERGDSAVYLCASSSSAGREQYFGPGTRLTVT.

This sequence joins TRBV18 and TRBJ2-1; 14 nucleotides align to TRBD2. Germline V CDR1 and CDR2: KGHSH, LQKENI. With 3 bases clipped from V and 7 bases from J, the junction kept 5 bases outside the gene matches. The CDR3 covers 16 residues. CDR3 sequence: CASSPGTSGRLNEQFF. In nucleotides, the CDR3 is TGTGCCAGCTCACCTGGGACTAGCGGGAGATTAAATGAGCAGTTCTTC. Full variable domain (outside the CDR3, taken from reference TRBV18 and TRBJ2-1): NAGVMQNPRHLVRRRGQEARLRCSPMKGHSHVYWYRQLPEEGLKFMVYLQKENIIDESGMPKERFSAEFPKEGPSILRIQQVVRGDSAAYFCASSPGTSGRLNEQFFGPGTRLTVL.

This clonotype came up a few times. The J gene is TRBJ2-4, the V gene TRBV3-1, with D unclear. Between the trimmed V and J ends, which lost 2 bases and 2 bases, there was a span of 7 bases. The CDR3 spans 14 residues. CDR1 and CDR2 (germline): LGHDT, YNNKEL (reference sequence). The CDR3 nucleotides read TGTGCCAGCAGCCAAAGGGTATCCAAAAACATTCAGTACTTC. It codes for CASSQRVSKNIQYF.

Worth noting for this clonotype: Being one base from a much bigger clone, this may be a read error. Since no conserved phenylalanine or tryptophan closes the CDR3, a read error is the likely cause. This chain joins TRBV7-9 and TRBJ2-1; D gene ambiguous. Germline V gene sequence: CDR1 SEHNR, CDR2 FQNEAQ (reference sequence). V dropped 7 bases and J dropped 5 bases, with 15 bases sitting between them. The CDR3 is made up of 14 amino acids. The CDR3 sequence: CASTEFLLNNEQFV. The CDR3 region has the DNA TGTGCCAGCACCGAATTTCTGCTCAACAATGAGCAGTTCGTC.

This chain connects TRBV28 to TRBJ2-1; possibly TRBD1 for D (6 bases). V was trimmed by 5 bases and J by 0 bases, leaving 11 bases between them. The length of the CDR3 is 15 residues. Germline V lookup: CDR1 MDHEN, CDR2 SYDVKM. CDR3 region: CASSGQLSSYNEQFF. CDR3 coding DNA: TGTGCCAGCAGTGGACAGCTGAGCTCCTACAATGAGCAGTTCTTC.

This clonotype was seen at least ten times. This chain joins TRBV3-1 and TRBJ1-1; no clear D. V was shortened by 1 base and J by 0 bases, with 9 bases between the two germline ends. The germline V gene has CDR1 LGHDT and CDR2 YNNKEL (reference sequence). The CDR3 is 15 residues long. For the CDR3, the DNA is TGTGCCAGCAGCCAAGCGGGGATCATGAACACTGAAGCTTTCTTT. Translated, it gives CASSQAGIMNTEAFF.

The V and J genes are TRBV12-3 or TRBV12-4 and TRBJ2-7; the match to TRBD2 covers 9 bases. This CDR3 region has 13 residues. V was clipped by 6 bases and J by 7 bases; unmatched bases: 7. The CDR3 nucleotides read TGTGCCAGCAGCATCGGACTAGCGCGAGAGCAGTACTTC. Amino acid sequence: CASSIGLAREQYF.

The chain joins TRBV20-1 to TRBJ2-1, with TRBD2 matching over 8 bases. Germline loops: CDR1 DFQATT, CDR2 SNEGSKA (reference sequence). The CDR3 consists of 16 residues. Germline trimming cut 3 bases from V and 4 bases from J; bases unmatched to any gene: 11. The chain's CDR3 is CSARSSGTRGYNEQFF. For the CDR3, the DNA is TGCAGTGCTAGGTCTTCCGGGACTAGAGGATACAATGAGCAGTTCTTC.

This chain uses TRBV28 with TRBJ2-7; tentatively, D is TRBD1 (5 bases). CDR3 length: 13 residues. Germline CDR1 MDHEN, CDR2 SYDVKM. V was trimmed by 4 bases and J by 5 bases, leaving 12 bases between them. The CDR3 nucleotides read TGTGCCAGCAGTTCAAACTACAGGCACGAGCAGTACTTC. It encodes CASSSNYRHEQYF.

Many counts were recorded for this clonotype. The chain is built from TRBV5-1 and TRBJ2-1; 9 nucleotides align to TRBD2. Germline values: CDR1 SGHRS, CDR2 YFSETQ. J lost 6 bases, V lost 5 bases, and 9 bases had no gene match. This CDR3 has 15 amino acids. The CDR3 DNA reads as TGCGCCAGCAGTGCCGGGACTAGCAATGTCAATGAGCAGTTCTTC. Residues: CASSAGTSNVNEQFF. The whole variable domain, remainder taken from reference TRBV5-1 and TRBJ2-1, is KAGVTQTPRYLIKTRGQQVTLSCSPISGHRSVSWYQQTPGQGLQFLFEYFSETQRNKGNFPGRFSGRQFSNSRSEMNVSTLELGDSALYLCASSAGTSNVNEQFFGPGTRLTVL.

The V and J genes are TRBV4-1 and TRBJ2-5, with D possibly being TRBD1 (5 bases). V lost 3 bases and J lost 0, with 8 bases in between. The CDR3 loop spans 14 amino acids. Per the germline V gene, CDR1 is MGHRA and CDR2 is YSYEKL. In DNA, the CDR3 is TGCGCCAGCAGCCAGGACACGGACCAAGAGACCCAGTACTTC. It yields the protein CASSQDTDQETQYF.

Of note for this clonotype: An end of the junction does not agree with germline; a read error may underlie this. The gene calls are TRBV19 and TRBJ2-7; D is perhaps TRBD1 or TRBD2 (7 bases each). Germline CDR1 reads LNHDA; CDR2 reads SQIVND (reference sequence). This CDR3 has 13 amino acids. This chain's CDR3 is CASSQDRDYKQYF. CDR3 coding DNA: TGTGCCAGTAGTCAAGACAGGGACTACAAGCAGTACTTC.

This clonotype was counted between two and nine times. The chain uses TRBV5-1 and TRBJ2-5, with 8 nucleotides matching TRBD2. The CDR3 is made up of 17 amino acids. V shed 0 bases, J shed 2 bases, and the junction held 9 bases outside the gene matches. The V gene's germline CDR1 is SGHRS and CDR2 YFSETQ. In DNA form, the CDR3 reads TGCGCCAGCAGCTTGGTTGCCGGGGGGGCCGCTCAAGAGACCCAGTACTTC. Its translation: CASSLVAGGAAQETQYF.